A single sample gave rise to the 31 T cell receptor beta chains below, sequenced in a study of control samples from healthy donors and cancer patients. Method: immunoSEQ multiplex PCR; TCRdb's copy keeps in-frame clones and lacks some. The sample has about 52,000 clones, roughly 95% seen once. Sequencing was performed on blood. All receptors come from a man aged 25-45 years in good health.

The chain has TRBV7-2 and TRBJ2-7, with D perhaps matching TRBD1 (5 bases). The germline V and J ends were trimmed by 0 bases and 5 bases, with 8 bases remaining between them. Germline V gene data show CDR1 as SGHTA and CDR2 as FQGNSA. The CDR3 is 13 residues long. The CDR3, as DNA: TGTGCCAGCAGCTTAGCTCAGGGCCACGAGCAGTACTTC. Its protein is CASSLAQGHEQYF.

The J gene is TRBJ2-1, the V gene TRBV28, with a tentative D call TRBD2 (5 bases). Trimming stripped 2 bases from V and 3 bases from J, with 17 bases between. The CDR3 loop spans 17 amino acids. Germline loops: CDR1 MDHEN, CDR2 SYDVKM. CDR3 nucleotide sequence: TGTGCCAGCAGTTTAGGGCCCGACCGTAGCGTCTACAATGAGCAGTTCTTC. Protein product: CASSLGPDRSVYNEQFF.

The J gene is TRBJ1-5, the V gene TRBV5-4, with D maybe TRBD1 (5 bases). Germline-derived CDR1 and CDR2 are SGHNT and YYREEE (reference sequence). The germline V and J ends were trimmed by 1 base and 4 bases, with 9 bases remaining between them. The CDR3 runs 14 residues. The CDR3 coding sequence is TGTGCCAGCAGCTTGCAGGGAACGAATCAGCCCCAGCATTTT. Translating gives CASSLQGTNQPQHF.

The chain couples TRBV7-9 to TRBJ2-2, with 7 bases that match TRBD1. Germline loops: CDR1 SEHNR, CDR2 FQNEAQ (reference sequence). The ends lost 8 bases at V and 1 base at J; junction bases unmatched: 7. The CDR3 is 15 amino acids. This chain's CDR3 is CASGKGGRNTGELFF. CDR3 DNA sequence: TGTGCCAGCGGGAAAGGGGGCCGGAACACCGGGGAGCTGTTTTTT.

The gene calls are TRBV9 and TRBJ2-7, with 7 bases that match TRBD1. This CDR3 contains 15 residues. Germline V gene lookup returns CDR1 SGDLS and CDR2 YYNGEE. V lost 3 bases, J lost 3 bases, and 9 bases stayed unmatched. This chain's CDR3 is CASSGDSLGYYEQYF. The CDR3 DNA reads as TGTGCCAGCAGCGGGGACAGCCTGGGATACTACGAGCAGTACTTC. Variable domain in full (rest from reference TRBV9 and TRBJ2-7): DSGVTQTPKHLITATGQRVTLRCSPRSGDLSVYWYQQSLDQGLQFLIQYYNGEERAKGNILERFSAQQFPDLHSELNLSSLELGDSALYFCASSGDSLGYYEQYFGPGTRLTVT.

This chain links TRBV7-9 with TRBJ1-1; TRBD1 matches 7 bases. The trim removed 5 bases at V and 14 bases at J, leaving 11 bases unmatched. The germline CDR1 and CDR2 sequences are SEHNR and FQNEAQ (reference sequence). The CDR3 spans 12 residues. CDR3 DNA sequence: TGTGCCAGCAGCACCGGGACAGCGATCCAGTTCTTT. Translation gives CASSTGTAIQFF.

The V call is TRBV9, the J call TRBJ1-2; a weak D match, TRBD1 (5 bases). CDR1 is SGDLS and CDR2 is YYNGEE in the germline V gene. This CDR3 is built from 15 residues. V was trimmed by 0 bases and J by 2 bases, leaving 11 bases between them. CDR3 nucleotides: TGTGCCAGCAGCGTAGGGGGCAGTAAAAACTATGGCTACACCTTC. Protein product: CASSVGGSKNYGYTF.

This clone was seen a single time. V and J are TRBV7-6 and TRBJ1-3; no clear D gene. Germline V gene data show CDR1 as SGHVS and CDR2 as FNYEAQ. V gave up 1 base and J gave up 3 bases, with 1 base separating them. The length of the CDR3 is 12 residues. The CDR3 DNA follows: TGTGCCAGCAGCTTAGGTGGAAACACCATATATTTT. This gives the protein CASSLGGNTIYF.

The rearrangement links TRBV29-1 to TRBJ1-1; TRBD1 is a possible D gene (5 bases). V was pared by 6 bases and J by 3 bases, with 14 bases between. CDR1 is SQVTM and CDR2 is ANQGSEA in the germline V gene. The CDR3 length is 13 residues. CDR3 residues: CSVAGISDTEAFF. The CDR3 coding sequence is TGCAGCGTCGCAGGGATTTCGGACACTGAAGCTTTCTTT.

V usage is TRBV6-2 or TRBV6-3 and J usage is TRBJ1-4; 7 bases are shared with TRBD1. There are 18 residues in the CDR3. V trimming: 4 bases; J trimming: 0 bases; junction bases outside the gene matches: 11. Germline V CDR1 and CDR2: MNHEY, SVGEGT. CDR3: CASSFARDRPSTNEKLFF. Here the CDR3 DNA reads TGTGCCAGCAGTTTCGCCAGGGACAGACCCTCAACTAATGAAAAACTGTTTTTT.

Written as DNA, the CDR3 is TGTGCCAGCAGCCTCGGACTAGGTAATGAGCAGTTCTTC. Protein: CASSLGLGNEQFF. The chain couples TRBV3-1 (or the pseudogene TRBV3-2) to TRBJ2-1, with TRBD2 identical over 7 bases. Germline CDR1 and CDR2: LGHDT and YNNKEL (reference sequence). Germline trimming cut 4 bases from V and 7 bases from J; bases unmatched to any gene: 4. The CDR3 runs 13 residues.

The chain links TRBV28 to TRBJ1-2; no firm D call. The CDR3 covers 14 residues. CDR1 and CDR2 from the germline V gene are MDHEN and SYDVKM. Trimming took 5 bases from V and 4 from J, leaving 14 bases between them. CDR3 sequence (DNA): TGTGCCAGCAGTCACGGTCACCTACCCTATGGCTACACCTTC. Translated: CASSHGHLPYGYTF.

The chain combines TRBV6-5 with TRBJ1-5; weak D call: TRBD1 (5 bases). CDR1 MNHEY and CDR2 SVGAGI come from the germline V gene. V was trimmed by 6 bases and J by 0 bases, leaving 12 bases between them. The CDR3 is 15 amino acids. The CDR3 coding sequence is TGTGCCAGCAGGAGGGCACAGGCTAGCAATCAGCCCCAGCATTTT. Its protein is CASRRAQASNQPQHF.

The V gene is TRBV9, the J gene TRBJ2-7; 9 bases are shared with TRBD1. V shed 4 bases, J shed 3 bases, and the junction held 8 bases outside the gene matches. This CDR3 has 15 residues. CDR1 and CDR2 from the germline V gene are SGDLS and YYNGEE. The CDR3 DNA is TGTGCCAGCAGCCTTGGGACAGGGAAAAACTACGAGCAGTACTTC. Protein: CASSLGTGKNYEQYF.

This chain connects TRBV24-1 to TRBJ1-2; D unclear. This CDR3 region has 15 residues. V shed 3 bases and J shed 2 bases, with 12 bases lying between them. CDR1 is KGHDR and CDR2 is SFDVKD in the germline V gene. The CDR3 sequence: CATSDADPRNYGYTF. The CDR3 bases are TGTGCCACCAGTGATGCGGATCCTCGGAACTATGGCTACACCTTC.

The V gene is TRBV10-3, the J gene TRBJ2-7; D perhaps matches TRBD1 (6 bases). The germline V and J ends were trimmed by 5 bases and 5 bases, with 13 bases remaining between them. The CDR3 contains 13 residues. Germline V gives CDR1 ENHRY, CDR2 SYGVKD. CDR3 in DNA: TGTGCCATCAGTTCACAGGGCAGCGACGAGCAGTACTTC. As protein: CAISSQGSDEQYF.

This chain uses TRBV5-1 with TRBJ1-5, with a weak D call TRBD1 (5 bases). CDR1 is SGHRS, CDR2 YFSETQ, per germline. The CDR3 extends over 14 amino acids. The V and J ends lost 4 bases and 4 bases respectively, with 12 bases between them. CDR3 region: CASSKGTDNQPQHF. The CDR3, as DNA: TGCGCCAGCAGCAAGGGGACCGATAATCAGCCCCAGCATTTT. Based on the CDR3 plus reference TRBV5-1 and TRBJ1-5, the full variable domain is KAGVTQTPRYLIKTRGQQVTLSCSPISGHRSVSWYQQTPGQGLQFLFEYFSETQRNKGNFPGRFSGRQFSNSRSEMNVSTLELGDSALYLCASSKGTDNQPQHFGDGTRLSIL.

The V gene is TRBV13, the J gene TRBJ1-5; D gene uncertain. There are 14 residues in the CDR3. The V end was cut by 7 bases, the J end by 3 bases, with 13 bases between. Germline-derived CDR1 and CDR2 are PRHDT and FYEKMQ (reference sequence). The DNA for the CDR3 is TGTGCCAGCACCCCCGGACGGATCAATCAGCCCCAGCATTTT. It encodes CASTPGRINQPQHF. Using reference TRBV13 and TRBJ1-5 for the parts outside the CDR3, the full variable domain is AAGVIQSPRHLIKEKRETATLKCYPIPRHDTVYWYQQGPGQDPQFLISFYEKMQSDKGSIPDRFSAQQFSDYHSELNMSSLELGDSALYFCASTPGRINQPQHFGDGTRLSIL.

Note on this clone: This CDR3 is also generated by other DNA sequences in the sample. The chain carries TRBV3-1 (or the pseudogene TRBV3-2) and TRBJ1-4; 11 bases line up with TRBD1. The CDR3 has 15 residues. Germline-derived CDR1 and CDR2 are LGHDT and YNNKEL (reference sequence). The V segment lost 5 bases and the J segment 8 bases; nucleotides outside the gene matches: 7. CDR3 amino acids: CASSGTGTGGEKLFF. CDR3 in DNA: TGTGCCAGCAGCGGTACCGGGACAGGGGGGGAAAAACTGTTTTTT.

This clone is a singleton in its sample. The V and J genes are TRBV28 and TRBJ2-3; 7 positions match TRBD2. CDR3 length: 14 residues. Losses at the gene ends were 6 bases for V and 2 bases for J; bases not matched to a gene: 5. Per the germline V gene, CDR1 is MDHEN and CDR2 is SYDVKM. The DNA for the CDR3 is TGTGCCAGCAGCTCTAGCGGCCACACAGATACGCAGTATTTT. Its protein is CASSSSGHTDTQYF.

The rearrangement joins TRBV28 to TRBJ2-7, with 10 bases lining up with TRBD2. V dropped 5 bases and J dropped 3; count of bases not matched to a gene: 7. This CDR3 contains 15 residues. The germline gives CDR1 MDHEN, CDR2 SYDVKM. This CDR3 reads CASSLRLAGFYEQYF. Written as DNA, the CDR3 is TGTGCCAGCAGTCTCCGACTAGCGGGTTTCTACGAGCAGTACTTC.

The chain uses TRBV15 and TRBJ2-7; D is unresolved. Germline V gives CDR1 LNHNV, CDR2 YYDKDF (reference sequence). The CDR3 extends over 13 amino acids. V was cut by 6 bases and J by 2 bases, with 11 bases left in between. CDR3 in amino acids: CATSVGRTYEQYF. For the CDR3, the DNA is TGTGCCACCAGTGTAGGAAGAACCTACGAGCAGTACTTC.

The V and J genes are TRBV19 and TRBJ2-1; 10 bases fit TRBD2. Germline lookup yields CDR1 LNHDA and CDR2 SQIVND (reference sequence). The CDR3 is 15 amino acids. V was pared by 7 bases and J by 4 bases, with 7 bases of the junction left unmatched. CDR3 loop: CASNQAGGPYNEQFF. As DNA, the CDR3 is TGTGCCAGTAATCAAGCGGGAGGGCCTTACAATGAGCAGTTCTTC.

This clone appeared once. V gene TRBV9 combines with J gene TRBJ2-5; TRBD1 is a possible D gene (6 bases). There are 15 residues in the CDR3. V shed 1 base and J shed 7 bases, with 17 bases lying between them. CDR1 SGDLS and CDR2 YYNGEE come from the germline V gene. The CDR3 sequence is CASSVQIAGATTQYF. The CDR3 nucleotides are TGTGCCAGCAGCGTACAAATTGCAGGGGCGACGACCCAGTACTTC.

This clone has just one count. This chain links TRBV6-1 with TRBJ1-2; no definite D call. Trimming removed 3 bases from V and 6 bases from J, with 11 bases in between. The CDR3 runs 13 residues. Germline loops: CDR1 MNHNS, CDR2 SASEGT. The CDR3 sequence is CASSDGDRHGYTF. The CDR3 region has the DNA TGTGCCAGCAGTGACGGGGATAGGCATGGCTACACCTTC.

A remark on this clone: The same CDR3 is also encoded by other DNA sequences in this sample. The chain uses TRBV19 and TRBJ2-1; the D is unclear. The V gene's germline CDR1 is LNHDA and CDR2 SQIVND (reference sequence). The V end lost 1 base, the J end lost 3 bases, and 7 bases lay between the germline ends. CDR3 length: 14 amino acids. The DNA for the CDR3 is TGTGCCAGTAGTATAGGGGGTGACTACAATGAGCAGTTCTTC. It specifies CASSIGGDYNEQFF.

The rearrangement joins TRBV20-1 to TRBJ1-5; no definite D call. Germline CDR1 reads DFQATT; CDR2 reads SNEGSKA (reference sequence). The CDR3 is 14 residues long. Trimming stripped 3 bases from V and 0 bases from J, with 9 bases between. The CDR3 DNA reads as TGCAGTGCTAGTATCCACAGTAGCAATCAGCCCCAGCATTTT. This translates into CSASIHSSNQPQHF.

The chain joins TRBV18 to TRBJ2-7; the D gene could be TRBD1 or TRBD2 (6 bases each). V was shortened by 2 bases and J by 2 bases, with 19 bases between the two germline ends. This CDR3 comprises 17 residues. Germline CDR1 KGHSH, CDR2 LQKENI. CDR3 DNA sequence: TGTGCCAGCTCACCAAGGAGGGGGAAAGACACTACCTACGAGCAGTACTTC. This encodes CASSPRRGKDTTYEQYF.

The rearrangement uses TRBV6-5 and TRBJ2-3; 7 bases fit TRBD2. The trim removed 6 bases at V and 4 bases at J, leaving 10 bases unmatched. The CDR3 runs 15 residues. The germline gives CDR1 MNHEY, CDR2 SVGAGI. This CDR3 reads CASRFRRLAADTQYF. The CDR3 coding sequence is TGTGCCAGCAGATTCAGAAGGCTAGCGGCAGATACGCAGTATTTT.

The chain combines TRBV6-6 with TRBJ2-5; 9 bases align to TRBD2. The V gene's germline CDR1 is MNHNY and CDR2 SVGAGI (reference sequence). The CDR3 totals 13 residues. V lost 4 bases and J lost 5; bases outside the gene matches: 2. CDR3 loop: CASSSGLAETQYF. CDR3 DNA: TGTGCCAGCAGTTCCGGACTAGCGGAGACCCAGTACTTC.

This chain uses TRBV6-5 with TRBJ2-1; D is unclear. Germline CDR1 MNHEY, CDR2 SVGAGI. This CDR3 comprises 11 residues. V lost 6 bases and J 9 bases, leaving 9 bases between the germline ends. Written as DNA, the CDR3 is TGTGCCAGCAGAGCTTTAGGTGAGCAGTTCTTC. This sequence encodes CASRALGEQFF.